This paragraph reports one T cell receptor (beta chain). The data were obtained in a study of blood T cell repertoires in COVID-19. As for the study in general: There were acute and convalescent COVID-19 samples, and they came from the United States, Italy and Spain. T cells, B-cell-depleted T cells, or PBMCs provided the cDNA or gDNA that served as material.

The authors' processing: Researchers report that nucleated cell counts were estimated from reference gene primer amplification. Libraries were prepared by immunoSEQ multiplex PCR; TCRdb keeps only in-frame clonotypes and omits some of them. Clone size and the V and J calls come from that table; the DNA yielded D and trimming. The sample lists 65,000 to 95,000 clones, 89% occurring once. The CDR3 has 13 residues. Germline loops: CDR1 SNHLY, CDR2 FYNNEI. V shed 6 bases and J shed 1 base, with 7 bases lying between them. The chain links TRBV2 to TRBJ2-1; D is ambiguous. Specimen: peripheral blood. The sequence was obtained from a man older than 75 with acute or convalescent COVID-19. CDR3: CASSPPSYNEQFF. The CDR3 DNA follows: TGTGCCAGCAGCCCTCCGTCCTACAATGAGCAGTTCTTC. The variable domain in full, completed from reference TRBV2 and TRBJ2-1, reads EPEVTQTPSHQVTQMGQEVILRCVPISNHLYFYWYRQILGQKVEFLVSFYNNEISEKSEIFDDQFSVERPDGSNFTLKIRSTKLEDSAMYFCASSPPSYNEQFFGPGTRLTVL.